These 32 T cell receptor beta chains were sequenced from one sample in a study of cytomegalovirus exposure and HLA in healthy donors. The study ran its PCR with 60 Vbeta and 13 Jbeta primers. Produced via immunoSEQ multiplex PCR; TCRdb's table is partial and in-frame only. The table records around 150,000 clones, approximately 79% of them present only once. Sequencing was carried out using PBMCs. These receptors all come from a human donor in good health.

The chain combines TRBV28 with TRBJ1-2; 8 nucleotides align to TRBD1. CDR1 and CDR2 from the germline V gene are MDHEN and SYDVKM. With 6 bases clipped from V and 6 bases from J, the junction kept 6 bases outside the gene matches. CDR3 length equals 13 residues. The CDR3 sequence is CASRPGQENGYTF. Here the CDR3 DNA reads TGTGCCAGCAGGCCGGGACAGGAGAATGGCTACACCTTC.

This sequence joins TRBV11-3 and TRBJ2-7; 10 bases line up with TRBD1. The CDR3 extends over 15 amino acids. The V gene end was trimmed by 4 bases and the J gene end by 2 bases; junction bases not matched to a gene: 5. Looked up from germline, CDR1 is SGHNT and CDR2 is YENEEA. CDR3 sequence (DNA): TGTGCCAGCAGCTCGAGACAGGGGGCAACCTACGAGCAGTACTTC. This encodes CASSSRQGATYEQYF.

The gene calls are TRBV11-2 and TRBJ1-4; 8 bases match TRBD1. CDR1 SGHAT and CDR2 FQNNGV come from the germline V gene. CDR3 length: 14 residues. The J segment lost 5 bases and the V segment lost 5 bases, leaving 4 bases of the junction unmatched. The CDR3 sequence is CASSPTGGNEKLFF. CDR3 in DNA: TGTGCCAGCAGCCCAACAGGGGGAAATGAAAAACTGTTTTTT.

The chain links TRBV5-4 to TRBJ1-2, with a weak D call TRBD1 (5 bases). From germline, CDR1 is SGHNT and CDR2 YYREEE (reference sequence). The V end was cut by 5 bases, the J end by 3 bases, with 17 bases between. CDR3 size: 15 residues. In nucleotides, the CDR3 is TGTGCCAGCAGGTTACTCGGGGGAAGTGACTATGGCTACACCTTC. Protein product: CASRLLGGSDYGYTF.

The chain links TRBV11-2 to TRBJ1-5; 9 positions agree with TRBD1. There are 15 residues in the CDR3. Germline CDR1 reads SGHAT; CDR2 reads FQNNGV. With 3 bases clipped from V and 6 bases from J, the junction kept 6 bases outside the gene matches. The CDR3 DNA reads as TGTGCCAGCAGCTTCTCCGGGACAGGGTCTCAGCCCCAGCATTTT. This encodes CASSFSGTGSQPQHF.

Concerning this clone: The junction departs from germline at one end; a sequencing error may be responsible. This CDR3 reads CASGQDSDQPQHF. For the CDR3, the DNA is TGCGCCAGCGGCCAAGATTCCGATCAGCCCCAGCATTTT. This sequence joins TRBV4-1 and TRBJ1-5, with D unclear. The CDR3 runs 13 residues. The germline V gene encodes CDR1 MGHRA and CDR2 YSYEKL.

In DNA, the CDR3 is TGTGCCAGCTCACTGGACAGGGGGAGCGAAAAACTGTTTTTT. Protein sequence: CASSLDRGSEKLFF. V and J are TRBV18 and TRBJ1-4; 10 bases are a match to TRBD1. Losses at the gene ends were 4 bases for V and 8 bases for J; bases not matched to a gene: 4. CDR1 is KGHSH and CDR2 is LQKENI in the germline V gene. This CDR3 spans 14 amino acids.

This chain connects TRBV12-2 to TRBJ1-1. TRBV12-2 is reported as a pseudogene. The CDR3 consists of 15 residues. The CDR3 DNA follows: TGTGCAAGTCGCTTAGCGCGGGAGGGCTGGGCTGAAGCTTTCTTT. It specifies CASRLAREGWAEAFF.

The chain employs TRBV2 and TRBJ1-2; 7 bases fit TRBD1. Germline V CDR1 and CDR2: SNHLY, FYNNEI. The V segment lost 8 bases and the J segment 4 bases; nucleotides outside the gene matches: 10. The CDR3 consists of 14 residues. The CDR3 here is CASGGQQLIYGYTF. The CDR3 bases are TGTGCCAGCGGGGGACAGCAATTAATCTATGGCTACACCTTC.

The chain carries TRBV28 and TRBJ2-7; 8 bases map to TRBD1. The CDR3 extends over 15 amino acids. The ends lost 5 bases at V and 7 bases at J; junction bases unmatched: 13. Germline V gene data show CDR1 as MDHEN and CDR2 as SYDVKM. The CDR3 region has the DNA TGTGCCAGCAGTAGGGATCCGACAGGGGAGTTGGAGCAGTACTTC. Its translation is CASSRDPTGELEQYF.

The CDR3 coding sequence is TGTGCCAGCAGCGCCAGGGACAGAGAGACCAACCTAGCCCCAGATACGCAGTATTTT. Translating it yields CASSARDRETNLAPDTQYF. The V call is TRBV9, the J call TRBJ2-3; TRBD1 matches at 7 bases. V lost 3 bases, J lost 4 bases, and 20 bases stayed unmatched. The CDR3 has 19 residues. CDR1 is SGDLS, CDR2 YYNGEE, per germline.

This clone was recorded a few times. This chain connects TRBV29-1 to TRBJ2-6; D ambiguous. Per the germline V gene, CDR1 is SQVTM and CDR2 is ANQGSEA. The CDR3 is 13 amino acids. V shed 5 bases and J shed 0 bases, with 5 bases lying between them. CDR3 bases: TGCAGCGTTTGGAGCTCTGGGGCCAACGTCCTGACTTTC. Translating gives CSVWSSGANVLTF. The entire variable domain, with the rest obtained from reference TRBV29-1 and TRBJ2-6, is as follows: SAVISQKPSRDICQRGTSLTIQCQVDSQVTMMFWYRQQPGQSLTLIATANQGSEATYESGFVIDKFPISRPNLTFSTLTVSNMSPEDSSIYLCSVWSSGANVLTFGAGSRLTVL.

The DNA of the CDR3 is TGTGCCAGCAGCCTCGACAGGATCCCCCTCCACTTT. It codes for CASSLDRIPLHF. This chain connects TRBV7-8 to TRBJ1-6; D is perhaps TRBD1 (6 bases). The germline gives CDR1 SGHVS, CDR2 FQNEAQ. The length of the CDR3 is 12 residues. V gave up 5 bases and J gave up 13 bases, with 12 bases separating them.

The chain combines TRBV5-6 with TRBJ2-7; 8 bases match TRBD1. J was trimmed by 2 bases and V by 0 bases; bases with no gene match: 7. CDR3 length: 16 residues. Germline V gene lookup returns CDR1 SGHDT and CDR2 YYEEEE. The CDR3 loop is CASSLAVWTGPYEQYF. For the CDR3, the DNA is TGTGCCAGCAGCTTGGCCGTCTGGACAGGGCCCTACGAGCAGTACTTC.

The chain is built from TRBV5-8 and TRBJ2-6, with 11 bases aligning to TRBD2. Looked up from germline, CDR1 is SGHTS and CDR2 is YDEGEE. The V and J ends lost 6 bases and 0 bases, in that order; junction bases with no gene match: 5. This CDR3 is 17 amino acids long. DNA for the CDR3: TGTGCCAGCATTTTTAGCGGGGGGGCCTCTGGGGCCAACGTCCTGACTTTC. Translating it yields CASIFSGGASGANVLTF. Variable domain in full (rest from reference TRBV5-8 and TRBJ2-6): EAGVTQSPTHLIKTRGQQATLRCSPISGHTSVYWYQQALGLGLQFLLWYDEGEERNRGNFPPRFSGRQFPNYSSELNVNALELEDSALYLCASIFSGGASGANVLTFGAGSRLTVL.

The count of this clone is one. The V call is TRBV6-4, the J call TRBJ2-1; 7 positions agree with TRBD2. This CDR3 comprises 16 residues. V lost 7 bases, J lost 8 bases, and 17 bases stayed unmatched. Germline V lookup: CDR1 MRHNA, CDR2 SNTAGT. The CDR3 DNA sequence: TGTGCCAGCATGCCCCGTGTTGCGGGGGAGAGGGATGAGCAGTTCTTC. Protein: CASMPRVAGERDEQFF.

This chain connects TRBV19 to TRBJ2-1; D possibly corresponds to TRBD2 (6 bases). CDR1 is LNHDA and CDR2 is SQIVND in the germline V gene (reference sequence). CDR3 size: 16 residues. The V end lost 4 bases, the J end lost 3 bases, and 16 bases lay between the germline ends. The CDR3 region is CASSTWTTSFYNEQFF. The CDR3 nucleotides read TGTGCCAGTAGTACATGGACTACATCCTTCTACAATGAGCAGTTCTTC.

Only one count was recorded for this clone. V gene TRBV11-3 combines with J gene TRBJ2-3; D call uncertain. The CDR3 has 16 residues. Between the trimmed V and J ends, which lost 8 bases and 0 bases, there was a span of 18 bases. Germline V gene data show CDR1 as SGHNT and CDR2 as YENEEA. As DNA, the CDR3 is TGTGCCAGCTCCCGGGTTGCGACCTCTAGCACAGATACGCAGTATTTT. Translated, it gives CASSRVATSSTDTQYF.

This clone has a single count. This chain joins TRBV2 and TRBJ2-4; 13 nucleotides align to TRBD2. Germline V CDR1 and CDR2: SNHLY, FYNNEI. V lost 6 bases to trimming and J lost 5 bases; unmatched junction nucleotides: 4. The CDR3 length is 15 residues. CDR3 sequence: CASRKTSGGENIQYF. The CDR3 DNA reads as TGTGCCAGCAGGAAAACTAGCGGGGGGGAAAACATTCAGTACTTC.

The chain couples TRBV19 to TRBJ1-5; maybe TRBD1 (6 bases). V lost 3 bases to trimming and J lost 9 bases, with 30 bases between them. The CDR3 runs 19 residues. Germline CDR1 is LNHDA and CDR2 is SQIVND (reference sequence). The CDR3 spells CASSIGRMRGQGRSWPQHF. The CDR3 DNA sequence: TGTGCCAGTAGTATTGGGAGAATGAGGGGACAAGGACGGAGTTGGCCCCAGCATTTT.

This sequence joins TRBV19 and TRBJ1-4, with TRBD1 identical over 9 bases. Germline CDR1 and CDR2: LNHDA and SQIVND (reference sequence). CDR3 length: 13 residues. V dropped 6 bases and J dropped 11; count of bases not matched to a gene: 7. As DNA, the CDR3 is TGTGCCAGTAGCATGGACAGGGGAGGGAAACTGTTTTTT. Translation: CASSMDRGGKLFF.

The V call is TRBV4-1, the J call TRBJ2-7; possibly TRBD2 for D (6 bases). The germline V and J ends were trimmed by 1 base and 4 bases, with 14 bases remaining between them. Germline-derived CDR1 and CDR2 are MGHRA and YSYEKL. This CDR3 contains 15 residues. In DNA form, the CDR3 reads TGCGCCAGCAGCCAAGCGAGTGGCGGGGTATACGAGCAGTACTTC. Translating gives CASSQASGGVYEQYF.

This clone was seen only once. The gene calls are TRBV27 and TRBJ1-1; 7 bases line up with TRBD1. Germline V lookup: CDR1 MNHEY, CDR2 SMNVEV (reference sequence). The CDR3 has 14 amino acids. The J segment lost 3 bases and the V segment lost 2 bases, leaving 3 bases of the junction unmatched. In DNA form, the CDR3 reads TGTGCCAGCAGTTTAGACAGGGCCTACACTGAAGCTTTCTTT. It yields the protein CASSLDRAYTEAFF.

The chain has TRBV11-2 and TRBJ1-3; D is undetermined. There are 11 residues in the CDR3. V was pared by 6 bases and J by 4 bases, with 4 bases between. Germline CDR1 and CDR2: SGHAT and FQNNGV. This CDR3 reads CASSMGNTIYF. The CDR3 bases are TGTGCCAGCAGTATGGGAAACACCATATATTTT.

This clone was recorded a few times. Additional DNA sequences in this sample encode the identical CDR3. This rearrangement joins TRBV27 to TRBJ1-1, with D unclear. The CDR3 is 14 residues long. Germline values: CDR1 MNHEY, CDR2 SMNVEV (reference sequence). V lost 3 bases to trimming and J lost 1 base, with 9 bases between them. CDR3 sequence reads: CASSLQVSNTEAFF. CDR3 DNA: TGTGCCAGCAGTTTGCAGGTCTCGAACACTGAAGCTTTCTTT.

The rearrangement links TRBV6-1 to TRBJ2-3; 11 bases map to TRBD2. From germline, CDR1 is MNHNS and CDR2 SASEGT. This CDR3 has 15 residues. Trimming took 8 bases from V and 1 from J; bases not matched to a gene: 5. The chain's CDR3 is CASGELAGGTDTQYF. CDR3 DNA sequence: TGTGCCAGCGGAGAACTAGCGGGGGGCACAGATACGCAGTATTTT.

V gene TRBV9 combines with J gene TRBJ2-2; 7 bases are shared with TRBD2. The germline gives CDR1 SGDLS, CDR2 YYNGEE. J lost 3 bases, V lost 1 base, and 3 bases had no gene match. The length of the CDR3 is 15 residues. CDR3 bases: TGTGCCAGCAGCGTACTAGGGAGGGACACCGGGGAGCTGTTTTTT. Translating it yields CASSVLGRDTGELFF.

In its sample, this clone was seen once. The chain couples TRBV10-3 to TRBJ1-1; D is ambiguous. V lost 9 bases and J 1 base, leaving 12 bases between the germline ends. Germline CDR1 is ENHRY and CDR2 is SYGVKD. The length of the CDR3 is 13 residues. CDR3 in DNA: TGTGCCATGGGAGATAAAGGGAACACTGAAGCTTTCTTT. This codes for CAMGDKGNTEAFF.

The chain couples TRBV6-5 to TRBJ1-1, with D tentatively TRBD1 (5 bases). Germline CDR1 reads MNHEY; CDR2 reads SVGAGI. Trimming pared 5 bases from V and 0 bases from J, leaving 7 bases between. The CDR3 sequence is 13 residues long. The DNA for the CDR3 is TGTGCCAGCAGTCAGGGCCTGAACACTGAAGCTTTCTTT. It yields the protein CASSQGLNTEAFF.

The chain recombines TRBV7-2 with TRBJ1-2; TRBD1 is a possible D gene (5 bases). This CDR3 has 17 residues. V dropped 5 bases and J dropped 5 bases, with 24 bases sitting between them. CDR1 is SGHTA, CDR2 FQGNSA, per germline. The DNA for the CDR3 is TGTGCCAGCAGCCCGACGCTCAACAGGATTTTACAGTATGGCTACACCTTC. Its protein is CASSPTLNRILQYGYTF.

As for this clone: The junction differs from germline at one of its ends, possibly a read error. The chain joins TRBV4-3 to TRBJ2-7; 13 bases agree with TRBD2. CDR1 and CDR2 from the germline V gene are LGHNA and YSLEER. The CDR3 consists of 15 residues. CDR3 region: CASSQDLGLAGEPHF. The CDR3 DNA reads TGCGCCAGCAGCCAAGATCTAGGACTAGCGGGGGAGCCTCACTTC.

The gene calls are TRBV4-2 and TRBJ1-1; D ambiguous. V was cut by 1 base and J by 2 bases, with 8 bases left in between. This CDR3 is built from 14 residues. Germline CDR1 is LGHNA and CDR2 is YNFKEQ. The CDR3 sequence is CASSQVHSNTEAFF. In DNA form, the CDR3 reads TGTGCCAGCAGCCAAGTACACAGCAACACTGAAGCTTTCTTT.